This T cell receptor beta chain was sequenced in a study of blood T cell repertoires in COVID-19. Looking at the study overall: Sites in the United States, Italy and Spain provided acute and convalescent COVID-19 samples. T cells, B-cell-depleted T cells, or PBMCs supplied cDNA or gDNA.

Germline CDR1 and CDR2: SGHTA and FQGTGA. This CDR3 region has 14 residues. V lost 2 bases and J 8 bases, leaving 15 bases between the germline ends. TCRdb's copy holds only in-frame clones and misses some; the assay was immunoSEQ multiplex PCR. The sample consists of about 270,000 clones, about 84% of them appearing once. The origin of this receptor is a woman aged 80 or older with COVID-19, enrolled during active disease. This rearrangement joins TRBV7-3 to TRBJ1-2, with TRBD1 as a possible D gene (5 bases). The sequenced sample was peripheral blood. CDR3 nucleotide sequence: TGTGCCAGCAGCTTAGTAGGGGATTCGGGCGGCTACACCTTC. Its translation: CASSLVGDSGGYTF.